Shown below are 28 T cell receptor beta chains from a single sample sequenced in a study of Ad26.COV2.S vaccination and SARS-CoV-2 variants. Treatment specified: around 19 received Ad26.COV2.S at low or high dose, single or two shots; 5 received placebo; per-sample allocation not given. Collection of samples fell on day 63 after the first vaccine or placebo injection. TCRdb's copy holds only in-frame clones and misses some; the assay was immunoSEQ multiplex PCR. Here the sample spans about 350,000 clones, approximately 90% being singletons. The sequencing here drew on peripheral blood, taken in a trial of Ad26.COV2.S vaccine versus placebo. The receptors were sampled from a person aged 18 to 59 who received the Ad26.COV2.S COVID-19 vaccine or a placebo.

V and J are TRBV19 and TRBJ2-1; TRBD1 might be the D (6 bases). The ends were cut back, 5 bases at V and 4 bases at J, with 9 bases in the middle. Germline V gene sequence: CDR1 LNHDA, CDR2 SQIVND (reference sequence). CDR3 length: 13 amino acids. CDR3 sequence (DNA): TGTGCCAGTAGTCCGGACAGTTACAATGAGCAGTTCTTC. This encodes CASSPDSYNEQFF.

The chain employs TRBV15 and TRBJ2-7, with 8 positions matching TRBD1. J gave up 0 bases and V 5 bases, and 9 bases lay outside the gene matches. The V gene's germline CDR1 is LNHNV and CDR2 YYDKDF (reference sequence). This CDR3 contains 16 residues. The CDR3 DNA reads as TGTGCCACCAGCCCCCGGACAGGGTTGAGCTCCTACGAGCAGTACTTC. Protein sequence: CATSPRTGLSSYEQYF.

A single count supports this clone. The V gene is TRBV5-4, the J gene TRBJ1-3; D unresolved. Trimming shortened V by 4 bases and J by 0 bases, and 14 bases separated the two germline ends. The CDR3 length is 16 residues. Germline V gene data show CDR1 as SGHNT and CDR2 as YYREEE (reference sequence). CDR3 in amino acids: CASSPGQRDSGNTIYF. The CDR3 DNA reads as TGTGCCAGCAGCCCCGGGCAGCGAGACTCTGGAAACACCATATATTTT.

The chain combines TRBV19 with TRBJ1-5; D gene uncertain. The CDR3 runs to 17 residues. Germline CDR1 is LNHDA and CDR2 is SQIVND (reference sequence). V lost 4 bases to trimming and J lost 3 bases, with 19 bases between them. This CDR3 reads CASSTIPTRRLNQPQHF. The CDR3 bases are TGTGCCAGTAGTACTATCCCGACACGGAGGCTCAATCAGCCCCAGCATTTT.

The genes are TRBV5-6 and TRBJ2-5; 7 bases agree with TRBD1. After removal of 4 bases from V and 5 bases from J, the junction contained 8 bases not matched to a gene. This CDR3 is built from 14 residues. The germline gives CDR1 SGHDT, CDR2 YYEEEE. Here the CDR3 reads CASSLQGVGETQYF. CDR3 nucleotides: TGTGCCAGCAGCCTGCAGGGGGTCGGGGAGACCCAGTACTTC.

This chain joins TRBV6-2 or TRBV6-3 and TRBJ2-7; possibly TRBD1 or TRBD2 for D (5 bases each). The CDR3 covers 14 residues. Germline V gene data show CDR1 as MNHEY and CDR2 as SVGEGT. V dropped 4 bases and J dropped 1 base, with 11 bases sitting between them. The CDR3 coding sequence is TGTGCCAGCAGTTCTTGGGACGGATCCTACGAGCAGTACTTC. Translation: CASSSWDGSYEQYF.

The chain is built from TRBV7-2 and TRBJ2-2; no reliable D call. The germline gives CDR1 SGHTA, CDR2 FQGNSA. V dropped 3 bases and J dropped 0 bases, with 11 bases sitting between them. CDR3 length equals 16 residues. The CDR3 sequence: CASSFRQHANTGELFF. The CDR3 coding sequence is TGTGCCAGCAGCTTCCGGCAACACGCGAACACCGGGGAGCTGTTTTTT.

The rearrangement joins TRBV5-4 to TRBJ2-3; 7 bases are a match to TRBD2. Germline V gene lookup returns CDR1 SGHNT and CDR2 YYREEE (reference sequence). Trimming took 4 bases from V and 5 from J; bases not matched to a gene: 1. The CDR3 covers 12 residues. The CDR3 loop is CASSIAGDTQYF. DNA of the CDR3: TGTGCCAGCAGCATAGCGGGAGATACGCAGTATTTT.

The rearrangement joins TRBV2 to TRBJ1-5; a possible D gene is TRBD1 (6 bases). Trimming removed 8 bases at V and 0 bases at J, with 11 bases between. The germline gives CDR1 SNHLY, CDR2 FYNNEI. This CDR3 spans 14 amino acids. CDR3 bases: TGTGCCAGCGGGGACATACCTAGCAATCAGCCCCAGCATTTT. The encoded protein is CASGDIPSNQPQHF.

The chain carries TRBV6-2 or TRBV6-3 and TRBJ2-2; 7 nucleotides align to TRBD1. V lost 0 bases, J lost 9 bases, and 13 bases stayed unmatched. In germline, CDR1 is MNHEY, CDR2 SVGEGT. This CDR3 spans 17 amino acids. CDR3 DNA: TGTGCCAGCAGTTACTCAGGGGGCGCATTCCAACACCGGGAGCTGTTTTTT. Its translation is CASSYSGGAFQHRELFF.

This sequence joins TRBV4-3 and TRBJ1-2; TRBD1 aligns across 7 bases. V gave up 2 bases and J gave up 4 bases; unmatched junction bases: 7. From germline, CDR1 is LGHNA and CDR2 YSLEER. CDR3 size: 15 residues. The CDR3 loop is CASSQQGDVGYGYTF. CDR3 coding DNA: TGCGCCAGCAGCCAACAGGGGGACGTTGGCTATGGCTACACCTTC.

The chain is built from TRBV4-1 and TRBJ2-7; D unresolved. CDR1 is MGHRA and CDR2 is YSYEKL in the germline V gene. Between the trimmed V and J ends, which lost 3 bases and 1 base, there was a span of 10 bases. The CDR3 spans 14 residues. CDR3 coding DNA: TGCGCCAGCAGCCATGTAGGTAGATCCTACGAGCAGTACTTC. It translates to CASSHVGRSYEQYF.

The V and J genes are TRBV7-9 and TRBJ2-1; D is undetermined. V shed 4 bases and J shed 5 bases, with 15 bases lying between them. CDR3 size: 15 residues. Germline assignment: CDR1 SEHNR and CDR2 FQNEAQ (reference sequence). CDR3 protein: CASSSTYRADNEQFF. The CDR3 DNA follows: TGTGCCAGCAGCTCGACCTATAGAGCTGACAATGAGCAGTTCTTC.

The J gene is TRBJ2-5, the V gene TRBV7-9; 9 bases align to TRBD1. Germline lookup yields CDR1 SEHNR and CDR2 FQNEAQ (reference sequence). V gave up 5 bases and J gave up 5 bases; unmatched junction bases: 3. The CDR3 covers 13 residues. The CDR3, as DNA: TGTGCCAGCAGCACCGGACAGGGGGAGACCCAGTACTTC. Translation gives CASSTGQGETQYF.

The rearrangement links TRBV27 to TRBJ1-5; 8 bases are shared with TRBD1. J was trimmed by 5 bases and V by 3 bases; bases with no gene match: 9. Germline loops: CDR1 MNHEY, CDR2 SMNVEV (reference sequence). The CDR3 sequence is 16 residues long. CDR3: CASSFGTGAGDQPQHF. The CDR3 nucleotides read TGTGCCAGCAGTTTTGGGACAGGAGCGGGGGATCAGCCCCAGCATTTT.

The J gene is TRBJ2-2, the V gene TRBV6-5; possibly TRBD1 for D (6 bases). CDR3 size: 14 residues. The V gene lost 6 bases and the J gene lost 3 bases, with 11 bases spanning the gap. The germline V gene encodes CDR1 MNHEY and CDR2 SVGAGI. DNA for the CDR3: TGTGCCAGCAGACGACAGGAGGACACCGGGGAGCTGTTTTTT. Its translation is CASRRQEDTGELFF.

The chain is built from TRBV18 and TRBJ2-6; D possibly matches TRBD1 or TRBD2 (5 bases each). This CDR3 has 17 residues. The ends were cut back, 4 bases at V and 0 bases at J, with 13 bases in the middle. Germline CDR1 KGHSH, CDR2 LQKENI. The CDR3 loop reads CASSQGTPNSGANVLTF. The CDR3 nucleotides are TGTGCCAGCTCACAGGGGACGCCGAACTCTGGGGCCAACGTCCTGACTTTC.

The chain combines TRBV5-1 with TRBJ2-4; D may be TRBD2 (6 bases). The CDR3 loop spans 14 amino acids. CDR1 is SGHRS, CDR2 YFSETQ, per germline. Trimming stripped 5 bases from V and 9 bases from J, with 18 bases between. CDR3 loop: CASRQEPGLGIQYF. CDR3 nucleotide sequence: TGCGCCAGCAGACAAGAACCGGGACTGGGCATTCAGTACTTC.

The chain links TRBV21-1 to TRBJ1-1. TRBV21-1 is shown as a pseudogene. The CDR3 length is 14 residues. The CDR3 spells CASTRKSSSTEAFF. CDR3 sequence (DNA): TGTGCCAGCACCAGAAAATCATCGAGCACTGAAGCTTTCTTT.

V is TRBV6-2 or TRBV6-3 and J is TRBJ2-7, with 7 bases identical to TRBD1. The CDR3 totals 19 residues. Germline CDR1 reads MNHEY; CDR2 reads SVGEGT. Trimming cost V 4 bases and J 1 base; bases outside gene matches: 19. CDR3 sequence: CASSSLNLNPRGISYEQYF. Written as DNA, the CDR3 is TGTGCCAGCAGTTCCCTGAACCTAAACCCCAGGGGGATTTCCTACGAGCAGTACTTC.

The chain links TRBV5-1 to TRBJ2-2; D is perhaps TRBD1 (5 bases). The CDR3 is 15 amino acids. The germline V and J ends were trimmed by 0 bases and 0 bases, with 6 bases remaining between them. From germline, CDR1 is SGHRS and CDR2 YFSETQ. As DNA, the CDR3 is TGCGCCAGCAGCTTGGACAGGCCGAACACCGGGGAGCTGTTTTTT. This encodes CASSLDRPNTGELFF. The full variable domain, its missing parts supplied by reference TRBV5-1 and TRBJ2-2, is KAGVTQTPRYLIKTRGQQVTLSCSPISGHRSVSWYQQTPGQGLQFLFEYFSETQRNKGNFPGRFSGRQFSNSRSEMNVSTLELGDSALYLCASSLDRPNTGELFFGEGSRLTVL.

This clone has only one observation. This chain joins TRBV5-6 and TRBJ2-7; D unresolved. The CDR3 spans 12 residues. Trimming removed 5 bases at V and 1 base at J, with 7 bases between. Germline V gene lookup returns CDR1 SGHDT and CDR2 YYEEEE. In DNA, the CDR3 is TGTGCCAGCAGACTCTCTTCCTACGAGCAGTACTTC. Residues: CASRLSSYEQYF.

CDR3 loop: CASSPLAGANEQFF. The CDR3 region has the DNA TGTGCCAGCAGCCCACTAGCGGGAGCCAATGAGCAGTTCTTC. This chain connects TRBV11-3 to TRBJ2-1; TRBD2 matches at 11 bases. The CDR3 loop spans 14 amino acids. Per the germline V gene, CDR1 is SGHNT and CDR2 is YENEEA. Germline trimming cut 5 bases from V and 6 bases from J; bases unmatched to any gene: 3. Complete variable domain (other parts from reference TRBV11-3 and TRBJ2-1): EAGVVQSPRYKIIEKKQPVAFWCNPISGHNTLYWYLQNLGQGPELLIRYENEEAVDDSQLPKDRFSAERLKGVDSTLKIQPAELGDSAVYLCASSPLAGANEQFFGPGTRLTVL.

The chain couples TRBV6-5 to TRBJ2-7; 7 bases align to TRBD1. The CDR3 totals 15 residues. Germline V CDR1 and CDR2: MNHEY, SVGAGI. With V trimmed by 6 bases and J by 5 bases, 13 bases remained unmatched. The DNA for the CDR3 is TGTGCCAGCAGGAAACCGGGACAGAGGCTAAACGAGCAGTACTTC. Translation gives CASRKPGQRLNEQYF.

V and J are TRBV5-1 and TRBJ2-7; TRBD1 matches at 12 bases. This CDR3 region has 14 residues. CDR1 is SGHRS and CDR2 is YFSETQ in the germline V gene. The J segment lost 6 bases and the V segment lost 4 bases, leaving 5 bases of the junction unmatched. The DNA of the CDR3 is TGCGCCAGCAGCAGTGGGACAGGGGGCGGCGAGCAGTACTTC. It specifies CASSSGTGGGEQYF.

The V and J genes are TRBV9 and TRBJ2-1; 14 nucleotides match TRBD2. J lost 7 bases, V lost 5 bases, and 8 bases had no gene match. Per germline, CDR1 SGDLS and CDR2 YYNGEE. This CDR3 comprises 16 residues. Here the CDR3 reads CASSPPGTSGSNEQFF. Here the CDR3 DNA reads TGTGCCAGCAGTCCACCCGGGACTAGCGGGAGTAATGAGCAGTTCTTC.

The chain combines TRBV5-4 with TRBJ2-2, with 8 positions matching TRBD2. Trimming removed 5 bases from V and 4 bases from J; junction bases left unmatched: 7. The CDR3 extends over 15 amino acids. CDR1 and CDR2 from the germline V gene are SGHNT and YYREEE (reference sequence). This CDR3 is CASSLLTSGTGELFF. The DNA for the CDR3 is TGTGCCAGCAGTCTTCTCACTAGCGGCACCGGGGAGCTGTTTTTT.

The chain carries TRBV10-3 and TRBJ1-1; the match to TRBD1 covers 11 bases. This CDR3 is 13 amino acids long. The J segment lost 7 bases and the V segment lost 5 bases, leaving 3 bases of the junction unmatched. Germline V lookup: CDR1 ENHRY, CDR2 SYGVKD. The CDR3 DNA reads TGTGCCATCAGTTGGGGACAGGGGGTTGAAGCTTTCTTT. Its translation is CAISWGQGVEAFF.